The 3 T cell receptor beta chains below were found in one sample sequenced in a study of cytomegalovirus exposure and HLA in healthy donors. With 60 Vbeta and 13 Jbeta primers, the PCR was carried out. The table came from immunoSEQ multiplex PCR; TCRdb's copy has only in-frame clones and leaves some out. The sample holds roughly 120,000 clones, 79% seen once. What was sequenced was PBMCs. The receptors were sampled from a man aged 18 to 29 in good health and CMV-seronegative.

This clone appeared a few times. J is TRBJ2-5 and V is TRBV4-1; D is uncertain. Trimming removed 0 bases at V and 5 bases at J, with 10 bases between. The CDR3 is 14 residues long. Germline CDR1 MGHRA, CDR2 YSYEKL. The CDR3 loop is CASSQDILSETQYF. CDR3 bases: TGCGCCAGCAGCCAAGATATCCTGTCGGAGACCCAGTACTTC.

This chain links TRBV27 with TRBJ2-7, with 8 nucleotides matching TRBD2. CDR1 and CDR2 from the germline V gene are MNHEY and SMNVEV (reference sequence). The CDR3 runs to 14 residues. With 4 bases clipped from V and 2 bases from J, the junction kept 4 bases outside the gene matches. In nucleotides, the CDR3 is TGTGCCAGCAGTTGGGGACTAGGCCCCTACGAGCAGTACTTC. Its translation is CASSWGLGPYEQYF.

This rearrangement joins TRBV7-9 to TRBJ2-5, with D hard to call. V was shortened by 1 base and J by 0 bases, with 6 bases between the two germline ends. The length of the CDR3 is 14 residues. Germline values: CDR1 SEHNR, CDR2 FQNEAQ (reference sequence). The CDR3 sequence is CASSLDNNQETQYF. CDR3 DNA sequence: TGTGCCAGCAGCTTAGACAACAACCAAGAGACCCAGTACTTC.